What follows are 18 T cell receptor beta chains derived from one specimen sequenced in a study of blood T cell repertoires in COVID-19. Sequencing used immunoSEQ multiplex PCR; TCRdb keeps in-frame clones, though not all of them. This table has roughly 59,000 clones, 70% to 80% appearing once. Specimen: peripheral blood. The receptors were gathered from a human donor in a cohort sampled during active COVID-19.

This clone was seen only a few times. The chain employs TRBV30 and TRBJ1-6, with D possibly being TRBD1 (5 bases). The CDR3 is 10 amino acids. The germline V gene has CDR1 GTSNPN and CDR2 SVGIG (reference sequence). Here the CDR3 reads CAVGVSPLHF. CDR3 coding DNA: TGTGCGGTAGGGGTATCACCCCTCCACTTT.

The chain recombines TRBV24-1 with TRBJ1-1, with TRBD1 identical over 7 bases. The CDR3 runs 15 residues. CDR1 is KGHDR and CDR2 is SFDVKD in the germline V gene. V gave up 4 bases and J gave up 1 base; unmatched junction bases: 5. CDR3 nucleotide sequence: TGTGCCACCAGTGACCCGAACAGGGGGAACACTGAAGCTTTCTTT. Translated, it gives CATSDPNRGNTEAFF.

CDR3 DNA sequence: TGTGCCAGCAGCTTATGGGGAGGCGGAGGCTACACCTTC. It codes for CASSLWGGGGYTF. V usage is TRBV5-4 and J usage is TRBJ1-2, with D uncertain. CDR3 length: 13 residues. Germline lookup yields CDR1 SGHNT and CDR2 YYREEE (reference sequence). V lost 2 bases and J 8 bases, leaving 13 bases between the germline ends.

The chain recombines TRBV28 with TRBJ2-7, with a tentative D call TRBD1 (5 bases). Trimming cost V 5 bases and J 2 bases, with 10 bases left between them. This CDR3 contains 13 residues. Germline lookup yields CDR1 MDHEN and CDR2 SYDVKM. This chain's CDR3 is CASSTPDTYEQYF. CDR3 sequence (DNA): TGTGCCAGCAGTACCCCGGACACCTACGAGCAGTACTTC.

CDR3 in DNA: TGTGCCAGCAGCCAATCCGACAGGGGTGGGGAAGAGACCCAGTACTTC. Residues: CASSQSDRGGEETQYF. The V and J genes are TRBV3-1 (or the pseudogene TRBV3-2) and TRBJ2-5; 8 positions agree with TRBD1. Germline CDR1 reads LGHDT; CDR2 reads YNNKEL (reference sequence). The length of the CDR3 is 16 residues. V dropped 2 bases and J dropped 3; count of bases not matched to a gene: 8.

This clone was observed at least ten times. V usage is TRBV19 and J usage is TRBJ1-2; D not certain. Trimming pared 8 bases from V and 3 bases from J, leaving 13 bases between. The CDR3 loop spans 13 amino acids. Germline CDR1 and CDR2: LNHDA and SQIVND (reference sequence). In DNA form, the CDR3 reads TGTGCCAGTCCGCGAGGTGTCGACTATGGCTACACCTTC. This translates into CASPRGVDYGYTF.

This clone was seen only once. The chain has TRBV27 and TRBJ2-1; TRBD2 matches 8 bases. The J segment lost 5 bases and the V segment lost 2 bases, leaving 8 bases of the junction unmatched. The CDR3 spans 16 residues. CDR1 MNHEY and CDR2 SMNVEV come from the germline V gene (reference sequence). CDR3 residues: CASSLRTGGNNNEQFF. CDR3 DNA: TGTGCCAGCAGTTTAAGGACGGGAGGGAATAACAATGAGCAGTTCTTC.

With respect to this clone: This may arise from a read error, as a much more abundant clone is one base away. The V call is TRBV6-5, the J call TRBJ2-2; TRBD1 aligns across 7 bases. The CDR3 spans 14 residues. CDR1 and CDR2 from the germline V gene are MNHEY and SVGAGI. Trimming at V came to 7 bases and at J to 7 bases, leaving 9 bases not matched to a gene. The DNA of the CDR3 is TGTGCCAGCACCGTAGACAGGGTCAGCGGGGAGCTGTTTTTT. Its translation: CASTVDRVSGELFF.

A few counts support this clone. This chain uses TRBV5-4 with TRBJ2-3; D ambiguous. Germline V CDR1 and CDR2: SGHNT, YYREEE (reference sequence). The CDR3 spans 12 residues. Trimming took 1 base from V and 5 from J, leaving 5 bases between them. The CDR3 reads CASSLSVDTQYF. The CDR3 nucleotides read TGTGCCAGCAGCTTGTCGGTAGATACGCAGTATTTT.

This clone was counted a single time. The CDR3 is CASRPGGPLTDTQYF. The CDR3 bases are TGCGCCAGCAGACCAGGGGGGCCTCTCACAGATACGCAGTATTTT. The rearrangement links TRBV5-1 to TRBJ2-3; D may be TRBD1 (7 bases). The germline V gene encodes CDR1 SGHRS and CDR2 YFSETQ. V was trimmed by 5 bases and J by 2 bases, leaving 15 bases between them. There are 15 residues in the CDR3.

CDR3 DNA sequence: TGTGCCAGCAGCCAAGGGCAACCACAATCCACAGATACGCAGTATTTT. Amino acid sequence: CASSQGQPQSTDTQYF. V usage is TRBV4-2 and J usage is TRBJ2-3; D remains unclear. Germline values: CDR1 LGHNA, CDR2 YNFKEQ. This CDR3 is 16 amino acids long. Trimming left V 1 base short and J 2 bases short, with 13 bases between.

The CDR3 region has the DNA TGTGCCAGCAGCCCTAGCGGGAGCTCCGCCGGGGAGCTGTTTTTT. Translated, it gives CASSPSGSSAGELFF. V and J are TRBV6-4 and TRBJ2-2, with 10 nucleotides matching TRBD2. Unmatched junction bases numbered 7, after V lost 6 bases and J lost 6 bases. The CDR3 is 15 amino acids. CDR1 is MRHNA, CDR2 SNTAGT, per germline.

The sample holds one count of this clone. The chain recombines TRBV19 with TRBJ2-1, with D perhaps matching TRBD1 (5 bases). The CDR3 sequence is 15 residues long. Trimming stripped 7 bases from V and 5 bases from J, with 18 bases between. CDR1 and CDR2 from the germline V gene are LNHDA and SQIVND (reference sequence). The chain's CDR3 is CASTYGASSHNEQFF. CDR3 nucleotide sequence: TGTGCCAGTACTTATGGGGCGTCTAGTCACAATGAGCAGTTCTTC.

The rearrangement links TRBV10-3 to TRBJ1-2, with D possibly being TRBD1 (6 bases). Germline-derived CDR1 and CDR2 are ENHRY and SYGVKD. The CDR3 has 14 amino acids. Trimming removed 6 bases from V and 3 bases from J, with 14 bases in between. The CDR3 DNA reads as TGTGCCATCAGAACGAGGACAGAAGACTATGGCTACACCTTC. Translated, it gives CAIRTRTEDYGYTF.

CDR3 loop: CASSHGNRGWNTEAFF. The CDR3 DNA sequence: TGTGCCAGCAGCCACGGCAACAGGGGGTGGAACACTGAAGCTTTCTTT. V and J are TRBV3-1 (or the pseudogene TRBV3-2) and TRBJ1-1, with TRBD1 identical over 8 bases. Germline CDR1 reads LGHDT; CDR2 reads YNNKEL (reference sequence). Trimming took 3 bases from V and 1 from J; bases not matched to a gene: 7. This CDR3 has 16 residues.

V and J are TRBV24-1 and TRBJ2-1; 8 bases line up with TRBD1. Germline V gene lookup returns CDR1 KGHDR and CDR2 SFDVKD. Trimming cost V 7 bases and J 9 bases; bases outside gene matches: 13. The CDR3 is 15 residues long. The CDR3 loop is CATSLQGVKEGEQFF. DNA for the CDR3: TGTGCCACCAGCCTACAGGGGGTGAAAGAGGGTGAGCAGTTCTTC.

The chain links TRBV20-1 to TRBJ1-1; tentative D call: TRBD1 (5 bases). The ends were cut back, 6 bases at V and 6 bases at J, with 11 bases in the middle. The V gene's germline CDR1 is DFQATT and CDR2 SNEGSKA (reference sequence). This CDR3 has 11 residues. CDR3 loop: CSAGGIAEAFF. The CDR3 DNA sequence: TGCAGTGCGGGGGGGATCGCTGAAGCTTTCTTT.

J is TRBJ1-2 and V is TRBV28; D gene unclear. The CDR3 covers 14 residues. Trimming shortened V by 2 bases and J by 0 bases, and 7 bases separated the two germline ends. Per the germline V gene, CDR1 is MDHEN and CDR2 is SYDVKM. The CDR3 DNA reads TGTGCCAGCAGTTTACCCAATTCTAACTATGGCTACACCTTC. This encodes CASSLPNSNYGYTF.